A single sample is the source of the 20 T cell receptor beta chains below, sequenced in a study of T-cell memory formation after mild COVID-19 (dated by TCRdb to the early 2020s). The library was prepared using 5' RACE. TCRdb shows the sequencer as Illumina NovaSeq 6000. TCRdb passed the public sequencing reads through fastp at Q25 and MiXCR, retaining productive beta sequences. Each entry is one CDR3 protein sequence, shown with its most common DNA and genes. Recorded for this sample are hundreds of thousands of distinct CDR3 sequences; roughly 15% of them occurred a single time. The ten largest clones add up to 20% to 25% of the sample. The sequencing input was PBMCs or a T cell subset sorted from them (not recorded which). The receptors derive from a man aged 18 to 29 who had mild COVID-19 (a few samples of this study predate the infection). The sample titles of this study are shuffled in the database, so cell type and time point are left out; the donor was told from shared clones.

The V gene is TRBV27, the J gene TRBJ1-1; D unclear. The CDR3 runs to 16 residues. CDR1 and CDR2 (germline): MNHEY, SMNVEV (reference sequence). Trimming pared 3 bases from V and 5 bases from J, leaving 19 bases between. The CDR3 region has the DNA TGTGCCAGCAGTTTTTCAGGTAGGGTGGCTGGAACTGAAGCTTTCTTT. It specifies CASSFSGRVAGTEAFF.

The rearrangement joins TRBV14 to TRBJ2-3; no reliable D call. Germline V gives CDR1 SGHDN, CDR2 FVKESK. This CDR3 has 12 amino acids. CDR3 sequence (DNA): TGTGCTTGCAGCCCGGTGGCGGATACGCAGTATTTT. Amino acid sequence: CACSPVADTQYF.

The chain has TRBV7-8 and TRBJ1-1; no reliable D call. V lost 4 bases, J lost 0 bases, and 9 bases lay in between. The CDR3 is made up of 14 amino acids. In germline, CDR1 is SGHVS, CDR2 FQNEAQ. For the CDR3, the DNA is TGTGCCAGCAGCTCTCTTCTAGTGAACACTGAAGCTTTCTTT. It codes for CASSSLLVNTEAFF.

The rearrangement links TRBV9 to TRBJ2-2; TRBD1 matches 8 bases. V trimming: 4 bases; J trimming: 0 bases; junction bases outside the gene matches: 8. This CDR3 has 17 residues. Per germline, CDR1 SGDLS and CDR2 YYNGEE. The CDR3 reads CASSPGTGRPNTGELFF. The CDR3 bases are TGTGCCAGCAGCCCAGGGACAGGCCGTCCGAACACCGGGGAGCTGTTTTTT.

This sequence joins TRBV7-9 and TRBJ1-2, with D possibly matching TRBD1 (5 bases). Germline-derived CDR1 and CDR2 are SEHNR and FQNEAQ (reference sequence). The CDR3 is 16 residues long. Deletions cut 0 bases from V and 4 bases from J, with 15 bases between. The CDR3 region is CASSLARAAAIYGYTF. As DNA, the CDR3 is TGTGCCAGCAGCTTAGCCAGGGCTGCGGCTATCTATGGCTACACCTTC.

This clonotype has only a few counts. The chain joins TRBV6-6 to TRBJ1-4; possibly TRBD1 for D (6 bases). Trimming took off 6 bases at V and 6 bases at J, with 14 bases between the two ends. The CDR3 length is 14 residues. Germline CDR1 MNHNY, CDR2 SVGAGI (reference sequence). The DNA for the CDR3 is TGTGCCAGCAGCAAGGACAGTAGGGATGAAAAACTGTTTTTT. As protein: CASSKDSRDEKLFF.

The chain employs TRBV6-5 and TRBJ1-1; D is perhaps TRBD1 (5 bases). The CDR3 contains 16 residues. V was pared by 4 bases and J by 2 bases, with 17 bases between. Germline V gene sequence: CDR1 MNHEY, CDR2 SVGAGI. CDR3: CASSSASGLLNTEAFF. In DNA form, the CDR3 reads TGTGCCAGCAGTTCAGCTTCAGGGCTACTCAACACTGAAGCTTTCTTT.

This clonotype was detected many times. The V gene is TRBV4-3, the J gene TRBJ1-2; D not resolved. V lost 4 bases, J lost 8 bases, and 14 bases lay in between. The CDR3 totals 13 residues. Germline values: CDR1 LGHNA, CDR2 YSLEER. The CDR3 is CASSRRIGEGYTF. The CDR3 nucleotides read TGCGCCAGCAGCCGGCGTATCGGAGAGGGCTACACCTTC.

This clonotype was recorded at least ten times. The chain has TRBV7-6 and TRBJ2-7, with D perhaps TRBD1 or TRBD2 (5 bases each). This CDR3 has 15 amino acids. Trimming took 1 base from V and 6 from J, leaving 16 bases between them. Germline CDR1 is SGHVS and CDR2 is FNYEAQ. CDR3 sequence reads: CASSLGSEMGTEQYF. CDR3 DNA: TGTGCCAGCAGCTTAGGGTCTGAGATGGGGACCGAGCAGTACTTC. The variable domain in full, with the rest retrieved from reference TRBV7-6 and TRBJ2-7, is GAGVSQSPRYKVTKRGQDVALRCDPISGHVSLYWYRQALGQGPEFLTYFNYEAQQDKSGLPNDRFSAERPEGSISTLTIQRTEQRDSAMYRCASSLGSEMGTEQYFGPGTRLTVT.

The chain combines TRBV15 with TRBJ2-3; 10 bases agree with TRBD2. The CDR3 covers 16 residues. The junction had 5 bases not matched to a gene; V was cut back by 3 bases and J by 2 bases. In germline, CDR1 is LNHNV, CDR2 YYDKDF (reference sequence). The CDR3 DNA reads as TGTGCCACCAGCAGTCGGCTAGCGGGAGACACAGATACGCAGTATTTT. Amino acids: CATSSRLAGDTDTQYF.

This chain joins TRBV28 and TRBJ1-5; perhaps TRBD1 as D (5 bases). The germline V and J ends were trimmed by 6 bases and 4 bases, with 22 bases remaining between them. The germline V gene has CDR1 MDHEN and CDR2 SYDVKM. CDR3 length: 17 residues. The CDR3 DNA sequence: TGTGCCAGCAGCCCCGCGGGGTCGGACACGATAAATCAGCCCCAGCATTTT. Its translation: CASSPAGSDTINQPQHF.

There are a few counts of this clonotype. The chain joins TRBV6-1 to TRBJ1-2; no clear D gene. CDR1 is MNHNS and CDR2 is SASEGT in the germline V gene. Trimming removed 1 base from V and 4 bases from J, with 10 bases in between. The CDR3 is 14 residues long. The CDR3, as DNA: TGTGCCAGCAGTGAAGGAACAGCCAGCTATGGCTACACCTTC. Amino acids: CASSEGTASYGYTF.

The chain links TRBV29-1 to TRBJ2-3; D is perhaps TRBD2 (6 bases). CDR3 length: 14 residues. Germline loops: CDR1 SQVTM, CDR2 ANQGSEA. In DNA form, the CDR3 reads TGCAGTACTACCGGGACTCAGGTGACAGATACGCAGTATTTT. This encodes CSTTGTQVTDTQYF.

This clonotype was counted only a few times. This chain connects TRBV5-1 to TRBJ1-1; D is unclear. V dropped 0 bases and J dropped 1 base, with 10 bases sitting between them. The CDR3 has 15 amino acids. Germline V gene data show CDR1 as SGHRS and CDR2 as YFSETQ. The CDR3 protein is CASSLVPEPNTEAFF. The CDR3 DNA sequence: TGCGCCAGCAGCTTGGTTCCGGAACCGAACACTGAAGCTTTCTTT.

This sequence joins TRBV20-1 and TRBJ2-1; D not certain. CDR1 is DFQATT, CDR2 SNEGSKA, per germline (reference sequence). The CDR3 spans 15 residues. Trimming removed 1 base from V and 1 base from J, with 11 bases in between. DNA for the CDR3: TGCAGTGCTAGAGTTAGAACGGGTTCCTACAATGAGCAGTTCTTC. Translation: CSARVRTGSYNEQFF.

The rearrangement joins TRBV27 to TRBJ1-2; TRBD1 might be the D (5 bases). V lost 8 bases to trimming and J lost 5 bases, with 15 bases between them. Per the germline V gene, CDR1 is MNHEY and CDR2 is SMNVEV (reference sequence). The CDR3 covers 13 residues. CDR3 nucleotides: TGTGCCAGCGGAGAGACGACAGTGTATGGCTACACCTTC. Its protein product is CASGETTVYGYTF.

This chain joins TRBV4-2 and TRBJ1-2, with D perhaps matching TRBD1 (5 bases). CDR3 length: 13 residues. The germline V gene has CDR1 LGHNA and CDR2 YNFKEQ. Trimming pared 3 bases from V and 8 bases from J, leaving 13 bases between. This chain's CDR3 is CASSQGGTYGYTF. The CDR3 DNA reads TGTGCCAGCAGCCAGGGGGGAACCTACGGCTACACCTTC.

This clonotype showed up just a few times. The chain recombines TRBV28 with TRBJ2-5; TRBD2 is a possible D gene (6 bases). V lost 6 bases to trimming and J lost 5 bases, with 19 bases between them. Germline V gene data show CDR1 as MDHEN and CDR2 as SYDVKM. The CDR3 is 15 residues long. This CDR3 reads CASRGGAGRQETQYF. DNA of the CDR3: TGTGCCAGCAGGGGTGGTGCAGGGAGGCAGGAGACCCAGTACTTC.

V usage is TRBV10-3 and J usage is TRBJ2-2; 11 bases align to TRBD1. The junction had 3 bases not matched to a gene; V was cut back by 6 bases and J by 0 bases. The CDR3 totals 16 residues. Germline assignment: CDR1 ENHRY and CDR2 SYGVKD. The CDR3 reads CAISGTGGANTGELFF. CDR3 in DNA: TGTGCCATCAGCGGGACAGGGGGAGCGAACACCGGGGAGCTGTTTTTT.

Only a few counts were recorded for this clonotype. The chain is built from TRBV4-1 and TRBJ1-2; maybe TRBD1 (5 bases). This CDR3 has 16 amino acids. Germline CDR1 and CDR2: MGHRA and YSYEKL. The germline V and J ends were trimmed by 0 bases and 4 bases, with 15 bases remaining between them. The CDR3 spells CASSQDGAGLSYGYTF. CDR3 coding DNA: TGCGCCAGCAGCCAAGATGGGGCCGGGCTGAGCTATGGCTACACCTTC.